This is a list of T cell receptor beta chains from one sample in a study of vaccination effects on CD4 cells after COVID-19. TCRdb's table, derived via immunoSEQ multiplex PCR, lists solely in-frame clones and lacks some. The sample lists 25,000 to 30,000 clones; approximately 71% were seen once. No cognate antigen is known for these TCRs. The sequencing used CD4+ T cells from PBMCs cultured with HCoV-NL63 spike peptides, collected after COVID-19 vaccination. Receptors were obtained from a human donor who received a COVID-19 vaccine. The CDR3 runs from the conserved cysteine through the conserved F or W. D genes are given only for firm matches.

DNA	CDR3	V	J	D
TGTGCCAGCAGTCCCGCGCGACAGGGGAACACCGGGGAGCTGTTTTTT	CASSPARQGNTGELFF	TRBV7-6	TRBJ2-2	TRBD1
TGTGCCAGCAGTGAACTCCCGAACACTGAAGCTTTCTTT	CASSELPNTEAFF	TRBV2	TRBJ1-1	-
TGTGCCAGCAGTCGCGATGACAGGGGGCAATTCTTC	CASSRDDRGQFF	TRBV12-3/TRBV12-4	TRBJ2-7	TRBD1
TGCGCCAGCAGCTCGGGACAGGGTGAGCGCGAGCAGTACTTC	CASSSGQGEREQYF	TRBV5-1	TRBJ2-7	TRBD1
TGTGCCAGTAAATTAGCAGGGGCAATTGGGGGCTACACCTTC	CASKLAGAIGGYTF	TRBV19	TRBJ1-2	-
TGTGCCAGCTTCCTGGCTGGATTCGGGGGCTACACCTTC	CASFLAGFGGYTF	TRBV2	TRBJ1-2	-
TGTGCCAGCAGCCAGACAGGGATGGCGTTCTTC	CASSQTGMAFF	TRBV6-2/TRBV6-3	TRBJ2-1	TRBD1
TGTGCCAGCAGCACACGAGGACTAGCCGGGGAGCTGTTTTTT	CASSTRGLAGELFF	TRBV7-9	TRBJ2-2	TRBD2
TGCGCCAGCAGCTTGGTAGGGGGAATCGCGAACACCGGGGAGCTGTTTTTT	CASSLVGGIANTGELFF	TRBV5-1	TRBJ2-2	-
TGTGCCAGCAGCCCGAGGGGCGCAGCTTACAATGAGCAGTTCTTC	CASSPRGAAYNEQFF	TRBV7-9	TRBJ2-1	-
TGTGCCAGCAGTGTTGAGGCTCAGCCCCAGCATTTT	CASSVEAQPQHF	TRBV2	TRBJ1-5	-
TGTGCCAGCTCACTATCTAGTCGTGGCACCAATGAGCAGTTCTTC	CASSLSSRGTNEQFF	TRBV18	TRBJ2-1	-
TGCGCCAGCAGCTTGCAGTGGGGGAACACTGAAGCTTTCTTT	CASSLQWGNTEAFF	TRBV5-1	TRBJ1-1	-
TGTGCCAGCAGCTTGGGGGGGACTCAGGGACTCTACGAGCAGTACTTC	CASSLGGTQGLYEQYF	TRBV5-5	TRBJ2-7	-
TGTGCCAGCAGCCCAAACCTCAATGAGCAGTTCTTC	CASSPNLNEQFF	TRBV6-5	TRBJ2-1	-
TGTGCCAGCAGCGCCACGGGGGGCGTTTTAGGCACAGATACGCAGTATTTT	CASSATGGVLGTDTQYF	TRBV7-6	TRBJ2-3	-
TGTGCCAGCAGCGCGGGACAGGGGCTTCAGCCCCAGCATTTT	CASSAGQGLQPQHF	TRBV5-6	TRBJ1-5	TRBD1
TGTGCCAGCAGCTTGCAGGGGATCGGGTACACTGAAGCTTTCTTT	CASSLQGIGYTEAFF	TRBV11-2	TRBJ1-1	-
TGTGCCAGCAGAGAAACCGGGACAGGGGGCACAGATACGCAGTATTTT	CASRETGTGGTDTQYF	TRBV6-1	TRBJ2-3	TRBD1